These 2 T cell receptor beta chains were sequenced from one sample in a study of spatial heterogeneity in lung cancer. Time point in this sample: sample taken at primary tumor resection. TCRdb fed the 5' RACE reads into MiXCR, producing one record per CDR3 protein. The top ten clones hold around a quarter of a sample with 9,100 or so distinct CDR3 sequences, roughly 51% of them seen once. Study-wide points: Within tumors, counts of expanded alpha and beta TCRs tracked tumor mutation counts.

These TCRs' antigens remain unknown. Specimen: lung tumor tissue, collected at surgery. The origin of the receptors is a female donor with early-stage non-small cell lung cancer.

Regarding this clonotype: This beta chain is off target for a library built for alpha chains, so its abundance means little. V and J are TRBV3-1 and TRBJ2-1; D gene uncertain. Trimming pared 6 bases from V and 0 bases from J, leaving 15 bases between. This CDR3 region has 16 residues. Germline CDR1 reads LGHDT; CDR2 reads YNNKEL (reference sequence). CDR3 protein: CASSGYRSRSYNEQFF. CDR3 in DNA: TGTGCCAGCAGTGGCTATAGGTCTCGCTCCTACAATGAGCAGTTCTTC.

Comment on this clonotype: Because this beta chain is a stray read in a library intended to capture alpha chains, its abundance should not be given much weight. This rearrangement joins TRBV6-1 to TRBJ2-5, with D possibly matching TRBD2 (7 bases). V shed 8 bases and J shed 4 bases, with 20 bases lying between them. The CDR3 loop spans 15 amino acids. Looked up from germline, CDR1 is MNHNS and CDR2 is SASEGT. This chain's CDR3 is CASGVWGGRGETQYF. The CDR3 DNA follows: TGTGCCAGCGGTGTATGGGGGGGGCGAGGAGAGACCCAGTACTTC.